This T cell receptor (beta chain) was documented in a study of beta chain features in type 1 diabetes. Study as a whole: Patients and healthy donors were similar in age, gender and cell yields.

Every isolated RNA sample was fully reverse transcribed, so sequencing captured expressed TCRB transcripts. Sequencing used immunoSEQ multiplex PCR; TCRdb keeps in-frame clones, though not all of them. The table shows approximately 140,000 clones, with about 7.1% occurring only once. Points from the study as a whole: Naive, central memory and Treg TCRB repertoires seemed to resemble each other more closely in patients than they did in healthy donors. In type 1 diabetes patients, VDJ junctions had fewer insertions; deletions at these junctions were more frequent.

Sorting with CD45RO/CCR7/CD25/CD127/CD95/CD27 yielded naive, central memory, regulatory and stem-like memory CD4+ cells. V was shortened by 3 bases and J by 0 bases, with 14 bases between the two germline ends. CDR3 length equals 16 residues. CDR1 and CDR2 from the germline V gene are LNHNV and YYDKDF (reference sequence). On this clone: Its antigen is still unknown.

The V call is TRBV15, the J call TRBJ1-1; maybe TRBD1 (6 bases). The sample consisted of central memory CD4+ T cells from blood. This clonotype was sampled from a woman in her twenties or thirties in good health. DNA for the CDR3: TGTGCCACCAGCAGGCTACCGGGACACATGAACACTGAAGCTTTCTTT. Residues: CATSRLPGHMNTEAFF.